The present T cell receptor (beta chain) was sequenced within a study of cytotoxic CD8 clonotypes in ibrutinib-treated CLL. The study's findings and limits: Sampling times differed between sustained-remission and progressing patients.

The CDR3 totals 14 residues. J gave up 8 bases and V 3 bases, and 3 bases lay outside the gene matches. Germline V gene sequence: CDR1 MNHEY, CDR2 SMNVEV (reference sequence). Details on this clone: Its cognate antigen is unknown.

Sequencing was performed with immunoSEQ multiplex PCR; in TCRdb, only in-frame clones are kept and a portion is missing. This sample carries 80,000 to 95,000 clones, 70% to 80% of them seen once, and the ten largest clones take roughly 4.8%. This specimen consisted of PBMCs, obtained after 12 months of ibrutinib treatment. The TCR sequence derives from a human donor with chronic lymphocytic leukemia. The chain joins TRBV27 to TRBJ2-4; TRBD1 matches at 11 bases. Here the CDR3 DNA reads TGTGCCAGCAGTTTCGGACAGGGGGCTTACATTCAGTACTTC. It encodes CASSFGQGAYIQYF.